These T cell receptor beta chains were read from a single sample in a study of OX40 agonist ivuxolimab in advanced cancers. Assay: immunoSEQ multiplex PCR; the TCRdb copy retains only in-frame clones and omits some. This sample has 14,000 or so clones, with 75% to 85% found just once. The material was CD4+ or CD8+ T cells sorted from blood, obtained in a trial of the OX40 agonist ivuxolimab. These receptors were obtained from an adult with an advanced solid tumor such as melanoma, head and neck, liver or kidney cancer. CDR3s include the opening cysteine and the closing phenylalanine or tryptophan. The D gene is left open where the match is weak. Only some rows state a clone size, as once, few, many or a class for expanded clones.

cdr3_aa: CASSVGTGISGNTIYF
cdr3_nt: TGTGCCAGCAGCGTGGGGACAGGAATCTCTGGAAACACCATATATTTT
clone_size: -
v_call: TRBV9
j_call: TRBJ1-3
d_call: TRBD1
cdr3_length: 16

cdr3_aa: CASTHAGQVYGYTF
cdr3_nt: TGTGCCAGCACCCATGCTGGACAGGTCTATGGCTACACCTTC
clone_size: -
v_call: TRBV7-9
j_call: TRBJ1-2
d_call: TRBD1
cdr3_length: 14

cdr3_aa: CASSLEIGGSYEQYF
cdr3_nt: TGTGCCAGCAGCTTAGAAATAGGCGGGTCCTACGAGCAGTACTTC
clone_size: -
v_call: TRBV7-6
j_call: TRBJ2-7
d_call: -
cdr3_length: 15

cdr3_aa: CASSSLAVTDTQYF
cdr3_nt: TGTGCCAGCAGCTCTCTAGCGGTTACAGATACGCAGTATTTT
clone_size: -
v_call: TRBV7-2
j_call: TRBJ2-3
d_call: TRBD2
cdr3_length: 14

cdr3_aa: CASSWGLAGVTETQYF
cdr3_nt: TGTGCCAGCAGCTGGGGACTAGCGGGAGTGACGGAGACCCAGTACTTC
clone_size: -
v_call: TRBV5-6
j_call: TRBJ2-5
d_call: TRBD2
cdr3_length: 16

cdr3_aa: CASSIIPGGTGELFF
cdr3_nt: TGTGCCAGTAGTATAATCCCGGGGGGAACCGGGGAGCTGTTTTTT
clone_size: -
v_call: TRBV19
j_call: TRBJ2-2
d_call: TRBD2
cdr3_length: 15

cdr3_aa: CASSAAGDSYNEQFF
cdr3_nt: TGTGCCAGCAGCGCAGCGGGGGACTCCTACAATGAGCAGTTCTTC
clone_size: -
v_call: TRBV5-5
j_call: TRBJ2-1
d_call: TRBD2
cdr3_length: 15

cdr3_aa: CASSEGGDTEAFF
cdr3_nt: TGTGCCAGCAGTGAAGGAGGTGACACTGAAGCTTTCTTT
clone_size: -
v_call: TRBV2
j_call: TRBJ1-1
d_call: -
cdr3_length: 13

cdr3_aa: CASSGRDIRYNEQFF
cdr3_nt: TGTGCCAGCAGCGGCCGGGACATACGATACAATGAGCAGTTCTTC
clone_size: -
v_call: TRBV5-5
j_call: TRBJ2-1
d_call: -
cdr3_length: 15

cdr3_aa: CASSLTGAVETQYF
cdr3_nt: TGTGCCAGCAGTTTAACAGGAGCTGTGGAGACCCAGTACTTC
clone_size: -
v_call: TRBV28
j_call: TRBJ2-5
d_call: -
cdr3_length: 14

cdr3_aa: CASSFEVGMNTEAFF
cdr3_nt: TGCGCCAGCAGCTTTGAGGTGGGGATGAACACTGAAGCTTTCTTT
clone_size: -
v_call: TRBV5-1
j_call: TRBJ1-1
d_call: -
cdr3_length: 15

cdr3_aa: CATSRDLGGAEGYTF
cdr3_nt: TGTGCCACCAGCAGAGATCTCGGGGGCGCGGAGGGCTACACCTTC
clone_size: -
v_call: TRBV15
j_call: TRBJ1-2
d_call: -
cdr3_length: 15

cdr3_aa: CASTPGGDNYGYTF
cdr3_nt: TGTGCCAGCACCCCAGGGGGGGACAACTATGGCTACACCTTC
clone_size: -
v_call: TRBV6-5
j_call: TRBJ1-2
d_call: TRBD1
cdr3_length: 14

cdr3_aa: CASSHETGLAGLGNEQFF
cdr3_nt: TGTGCCAGCAGCCACGAGACGGGACTAGCGGGATTAGGGAATGAGCAGTTCTTC
clone_size: -
v_call: TRBV9
j_call: TRBJ2-1
d_call: TRBD2
cdr3_length: 18

cdr3_aa: CASRVQGAGTEAFF
cdr3_nt: TGTGCCAGCAGGGTACAGGGGGCAGGTACTGAAGCTTTCTTT
clone_size: -
v_call: TRBV11-2
j_call: TRBJ1-1
d_call: TRBD1
cdr3_length: 14

cdr3_aa: CATSAPRPYEQYF
cdr3_nt: TGTGCCACCTCCGCCCCCCGTCCCTACGAGCAGTACTTC
clone_size: -
v_call: TRBV5-4
j_call: TRBJ2-7
d_call: -
cdr3_length: 13

cdr3_aa: CASSYQEFQTEAFF
cdr3_nt: TGTGCCAGCAGTTACCAGGAGTTTCAGACTGAAGCTTTCTTT
clone_size: -
v_call: TRBV6-5
j_call: TRBJ1-1
d_call: -
cdr3_length: 14

cdr3_aa: CASSSRAVGVYQETQYF
cdr3_nt: TGTGCCAGCAGTTCGAGGGCTGTGGGAGTGTACCAAGAGACCCAGTACTTC
clone_size: -
v_call: TRBV27
j_call: TRBJ2-5
d_call: -
cdr3_length: 17

cdr3_aa: CASTSTDTQYF
cdr3_nt: TGTGCCAGCACCTCGACAGATACGCAGTATTTT
clone_size: -
v_call: TRBV6-5
j_call: TRBJ2-3
d_call: -
cdr3_length: 11

cdr3_aa: CASTDMTNEQFF
cdr3_nt: TGTGCCAGCACCGACATGACCAATGAGCAGTTCTTC
clone_size: -
v_call: TRBV11-2
j_call: TRBJ2-1
d_call: -
cdr3_length: 12

cdr3_aa: CATSEEGDQPQHF
cdr3_nt: TGTGCCACCAGCGAGGAGGGAGATCAGCCCCAGCATTTT
clone_size: -
v_call: TRBV15
j_call: TRBJ1-5
d_call: -
cdr3_length: 13

cdr3_aa: CASSALVVEFF
cdr3_nt: TGTGCCAGCAGCGCTCTAGTGGTTGAGTTCTTC
clone_size: -
v_call: TRBV9
j_call: TRBJ2-1
d_call: -
cdr3_length: 11

cdr3_aa: CASIPGLYNEQFF
cdr3_nt: TGTGCCAGCATCCCGGGACTGTACAATGAGCAGTTCTTC
clone_size: few
v_call: TRBV6-6
j_call: TRBJ2-1
d_call: -
cdr3_length: 13

cdr3_aa: CASSPRGAALATNEKLFF
cdr3_nt: TGTGCCAGCAGCCCCCGTGGGGCAGCTCTTGCAACTAATGAAAAACTGTTTTTT
clone_size: -
v_call: TRBV11-2
j_call: TRBJ1-4
d_call: -
cdr3_length: 18

cdr3_aa: CASSQILGGNYGYTF
cdr3_nt: TGCGCCAGCAGCCAGATCCTAGGGGGGAACTATGGCTACACCTTC
clone_size: once
v_call: TRBV4-3
j_call: TRBJ1-2
d_call: -
cdr3_length: 15

cdr3_aa: CASSFWGPSYGYTF
cdr3_nt: TGCGCCAGCAGCTTCTGGGGGCCCTCCTATGGCTACACCTTC
clone_size: -
v_call: TRBV5-1
j_call: TRBJ1-2
d_call: -
cdr3_length: 14

cdr3_aa: CASSIAPTYTDTQYF
cdr3_nt: TGTGCCAGTAGTATAGCTCCAACATATACAGATACGCAGTATTTT
clone_size: few
v_call: TRBV19
j_call: TRBJ2-3
d_call: -
cdr3_length: 15

cdr3_aa: CASSLATGSSNQPQHF
cdr3_nt: TGTGCCAGCAGCTTGGCCACAGGGAGTAGCAATCAGCCCCAGCATTTT
clone_size: few
v_call: TRBV5-6
j_call: TRBJ1-5
d_call: -
cdr3_length: 16

cdr3_aa: CASSNSIDSYEQYF
cdr3_nt: TGTGCCAGCAGTAATAGTATAGATTCCTACGAGCAGTACTTC
clone_size: -
v_call: TRBV4-2
j_call: TRBJ2-7
d_call: -
cdr3_length: 14

cdr3_aa: CASSGSTANSGNTIYF
cdr3_nt: TGTGCCAGCAGCGGGTCGACAGCCAACTCTGGAAACACCATATATTTT
clone_size: -
v_call: TRBV2
j_call: TRBJ1-3
d_call: -
cdr3_length: 16

cdr3_aa: CASSLEPTGLYDTEAFF
cdr3_nt: TGTGCCAGCAGTTTGGAGCCGACAGGGCTATATGACACTGAAGCTTTCTTT
clone_size: -
v_call: TRBV28
j_call: TRBJ1-1
d_call: TRBD1
cdr3_length: 17

cdr3_aa: CASSFPLADTDTQYF
cdr3_nt: TGTGCCAGCAGCTTCCCCCTAGCGGACACAGATACGCAGTATTTT
clone_size: -
v_call: TRBV5-6
j_call: TRBJ2-3
d_call: TRBD2
cdr3_length: 15

cdr3_aa: CASSLQGAQETQYF
cdr3_nt: TGTGCCAGCAGTTTACAGGGGGCTCAAGAGACCCAGTACTTC
clone_size: -
v_call: TRBV28
j_call: TRBJ2-5
d_call: TRBD1
cdr3_length: 14

cdr3_aa: CASSLWTAMNTEAFF
cdr3_nt: TGTGCCAGCAGTTTATGGACAGCCATGAACACTGAAGCTTTCTTT
clone_size: -
v_call: TRBV28
j_call: TRBJ1-1
d_call: -
cdr3_length: 15

cdr3_aa: CASSHPGLNTYEQYF
cdr3_nt: TGTGCCAGCAGCCATCCGGGACTAAATACCTACGAGCAGTACTTC
clone_size: -
v_call: TRBV7-9
j_call: TRBJ2-7
d_call: TRBD2
cdr3_length: 15

cdr3_aa: CASSVGGENTEAFF
cdr3_nt: TGTGCCAGCAGCGTAGGAGGGGAGAACACTGAAGCTTTCTTT
clone_size: once
v_call: TRBV9
j_call: TRBJ1-1
d_call: -
cdr3_length: 14

cdr3_aa: CASSVVGGWTGELFF
cdr3_nt: TGTGCCAGCAGCGTAGTGGGAGGATGGACCGGGGAGCTGTTTTTT
clone_size: once
v_call: TRBV9
j_call: TRBJ2-2
d_call: -
cdr3_length: 15

cdr3_aa: CASSSSFYEQYF
cdr3_nt: TGTGCCAGCAGCTCCAGCTTCTACGAGCAGTACTTC
clone_size: -
v_call: TRBV7-9
j_call: TRBJ2-7
d_call: -
cdr3_length: 12

cdr3_aa: CASSVARGQGAEAFF
cdr3_nt: TGTGCCAGCAGCGTAGCCCGGGGCCAGGGAGCTGAAGCTTTCTTT
clone_size: -
v_call: TRBV14
j_call: TRBJ1-1
d_call: -
cdr3_length: 15

cdr3_aa: CASRPGLANTGELFF
cdr3_nt: TGTGCCAGCAGGCCGGGACTAGCGAACACCGGGGAGCTGTTTTTT
clone_size: -
v_call: TRBV7-6
j_call: TRBJ2-2
d_call: TRBD2
cdr3_length: 15

cdr3_aa: CASSLIFGTGGSYNEQFF
cdr3_nt: TGTGCCAGCAGCTTAATCTTCGGGACAGGGGGCTCCTACAATGAGCAGTTCTTC
clone_size: -
v_call: TRBV7-4
j_call: TRBJ2-1
d_call: TRBD1
cdr3_length: 18

cdr3_aa: CASGLPNSEEQYF
cdr3_nt: TGTGCTAGTGGTTTGCCCAATTCGGAGGAGCAGTACTTC
clone_size: -
v_call: TRBV12-5
j_call: TRBJ2-7
d_call: -
cdr3_length: 13

cdr3_aa: CASSLLLGGREQYF
cdr3_nt: TGTGCCAGCAGTTTACTCCTTGGGGGGCGTGAGCAGTACTTC
clone_size: -
v_call: TRBV28
j_call: TRBJ2-7
d_call: -
cdr3_length: 14

cdr3_aa: CATSRGRGTGGVEQFF
cdr3_nt: TGTGCCACCAGCAGAGGGCGTGGGACAGGGGGCGTTGAGCAGTTCTTC
clone_size: -
v_call: TRBV15
j_call: TRBJ2-1
d_call: TRBD1
cdr3_length: 16

cdr3_aa: CASSYSGELYSYEQYF
cdr3_nt: TGTGCCAGCAGTTACTCGGGGGAACTTTACTCCTACGAGCAGTACTTC
clone_size: -
v_call: TRBV6-5
j_call: TRBJ2-7
d_call: -
cdr3_length: 16

cdr3_aa: CASSQQGAGEQYF
cdr3_nt: TGCGCCAGCAGCCAACAGGGGGCTGGCGAGCAGTACTTC
clone_size: few
v_call: TRBV4-1
j_call: TRBJ2-7
d_call: TRBD1
cdr3_length: 13

cdr3_aa: CASSQDRAGTGSQPQHF
cdr3_nt: TGCGCCAGCAGCCAAGATCGGGCCGGGACAGGGTCACAGCCCCAACATTTT
clone_size: once
v_call: TRBV4-3
j_call: TRBJ1-5
d_call: TRBD1
cdr3_length: 17

cdr3_aa: CASSSLSGNQPQHF
cdr3_nt: TGTGCCAGCAGTTCACTTAGTGGCAATCAGCCCCAGCATTTT
clone_size: -
v_call: TRBV28
j_call: TRBJ1-5
d_call: -
cdr3_length: 14

cdr3_aa: CASSWTSGGEQFF
cdr3_nt: TGTGCCAGCAGCTGGACTAGCGGGGGGGAGCAGTTCTTC
clone_size: -
v_call: TRBV7-9
j_call: TRBJ2-1
d_call: TRBD2
cdr3_length: 13

cdr3_aa: CASSYGSGGTEAFF
cdr3_nt: TGTGCCAGCAGTTACGGCTCAGGTGGCACTGAAGCTTTCTTT
clone_size: -
v_call: TRBV6-5
j_call: TRBJ1-1
d_call: -
cdr3_length: 14

cdr3_aa: CASSIGGASNEKLFF
cdr3_nt: TGTGCCAGCAGCATAGGGGGGGCGTCTAATGAAAAACTGTTTTTT
clone_size: few
v_call: TRBV9
j_call: TRBJ1-4
d_call: -
cdr3_length: 15